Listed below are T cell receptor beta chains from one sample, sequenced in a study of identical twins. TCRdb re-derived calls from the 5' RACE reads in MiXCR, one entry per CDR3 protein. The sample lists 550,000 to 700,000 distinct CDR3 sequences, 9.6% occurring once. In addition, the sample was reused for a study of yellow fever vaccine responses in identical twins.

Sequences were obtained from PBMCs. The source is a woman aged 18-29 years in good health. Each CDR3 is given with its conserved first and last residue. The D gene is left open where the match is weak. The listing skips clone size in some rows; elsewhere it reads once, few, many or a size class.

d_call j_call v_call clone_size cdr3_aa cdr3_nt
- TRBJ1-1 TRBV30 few CAWSELRPEAFF TGTGCCTGGAGTGAGCTAAGGCCTGAAGCTTTCTTT
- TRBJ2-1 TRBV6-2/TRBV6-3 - CASSQTRIFDEQFF TGTGCCAGCAGCCAGACTAGGATTTTCGATGAGCAGTTCTTC
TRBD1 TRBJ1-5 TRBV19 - CASEKMGTGYQPQHF TGTGCCTCAGAGAAGATGGGGACAGGGTATCAGCCCCAGCATTTT
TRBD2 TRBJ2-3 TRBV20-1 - CSANGGADTQYF TGCAGTGCTAATGGGGGGGCAGATACGCAGTATTTT
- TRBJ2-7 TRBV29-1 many CSVVVSYEQYF TGCAGCGTTGTGGTTTCTTACGAGCAGTACTTC
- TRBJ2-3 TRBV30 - CAWSGGDVVDTQYF TGTGCCTGGAGCGGGGGAGACGTGGTAGATACGCAGTATTTT
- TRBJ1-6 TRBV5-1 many CASSLSSLYNSPLHF TGCGCCAGCAGCTTGTCTAGTCTCTATAATTCACCCCTCCACTTT
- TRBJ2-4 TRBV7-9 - CASSLRNSNIQYF TGTGCCAGCAGCCTAAGGAACTCAAACATTCAGTACTTC
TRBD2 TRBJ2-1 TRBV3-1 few CASSHVLAGVPRVEQQFF TGTGCCAGCAGCCATGTACTAGCGGGAGTCCCGAGGGTTGAGCAGCAGTTCTTC
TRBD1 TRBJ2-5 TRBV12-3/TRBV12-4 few CASTLDRGSKTQYF TGTGCCAGCACCTTGGACAGGGGGTCAAAGACCCAGTACTTC
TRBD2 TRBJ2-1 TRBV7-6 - CASSPTSVIGEQFF TGTGCCAGCAGCCCGACTAGCGTAATTGGTGAGCAGTTCTTC
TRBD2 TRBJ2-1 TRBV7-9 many CASRAGTSIYNEQFF TGTGCCAGCAGGGCCGGGACTAGCATCTACAATGAGCAGTTCTTC
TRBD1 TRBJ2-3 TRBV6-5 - CASSNRGTGGATDTQYF TGTGCCAGCAGTAACCGTGGGACAGGGGGCGCCACAGATACGCAGTATTTT
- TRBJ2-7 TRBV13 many CASSAGAGEQYF TGTGCCAGCAGCGCGGGGGCGGGAGAGCAGTACTTC
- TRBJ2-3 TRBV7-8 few CASSSRGAGGVADTQYF TGTGCCAGCAGCTCCCGAGGGGCAGGGGGGGTTGCAGATACGCAGTATTTT
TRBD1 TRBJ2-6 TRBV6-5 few CASSSPTGVSSGANVLTF TGTGCCAGCAGTTCCCCTACAGGGGTTAGCTCTGGGGCCAACGTCCTGACTTTC
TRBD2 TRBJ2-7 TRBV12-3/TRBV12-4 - CASSGRLAGGDEQYF TGTGCCAGCAGTGGCCGACTAGCGGGAGGGGACGAGCAGTACTTC
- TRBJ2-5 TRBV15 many CATRQGTETQYF TGTGCCACCAGGCAGGGCACAGAGACCCAGTACTTC
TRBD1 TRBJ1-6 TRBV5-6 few CASSAGTEGPKEDNSPLHF TGTGCCAGCAGCGCAGGGACAGAGGGGCCGAAGGAGGATAATTCACCCCTCCACTTT
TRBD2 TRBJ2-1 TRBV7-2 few CASSLVGLAGRRGEQFF TGTGCCAGCAGCTTAGTTGGTCTAGCGGGCCGTCGGGGTGAGCAGTTCTTC
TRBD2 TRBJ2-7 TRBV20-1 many CSASPAPGLVSGRSEQYF TGCAGTGCTAGCCCAGCACCGGGACTAGTAAGTGGACGGTCCGAGCAGTACTTC
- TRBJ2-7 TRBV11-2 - CASSLGRQTVEQYF TGTGCCAGCAGCTTGGGTAGACAGACTGTAGAGCAGTACTTC
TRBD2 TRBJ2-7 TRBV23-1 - CASSLTSGSNEQYF TGCGCCAGCAGTCTGACTAGCGGATCAAACGAGCAGTACTTC
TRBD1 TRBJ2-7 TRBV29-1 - CSVGGDRGTYEQYF TGCAGCGTTGGGGGGGACAGGGGAACCTACGAGCAGTACTTC
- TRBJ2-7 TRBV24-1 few CATSDPGQSWNEQYF TGTGCCACCAGTGATCCCGGACAATCCTGGAACGAGCAGTACTTC
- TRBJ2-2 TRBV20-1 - CSARGVGAWTGELFF TGCAGTGCTAGAGGGGTGGGGGCCTGGACCGGGGAGCTGTTTTTT
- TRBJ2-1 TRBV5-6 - CAIGPGPGAYNEQFF TGTGCCATCGGCCCCGGGCCCGGCGCCTACAATGAGCAGTTCTTC